These 32 T cell receptor beta chains originate from one sample sequenced in a study of OX40 agonist ivuxolimab in advanced cancers. The library was generated by the immunoSEQ multiplex PCR assay. TCRdb stores this immuneACCESS table with in-frame sequences only. Part of the clones is absent; in the studies checked, under half of the shortfall reflects unresolved V genes, and no reason is known for the rest. Within this sample are 40,000 to 55,000 clones, with under 95% of them counted one time only. The ten largest clones represent approximately 14% of the sample. This sample comprised CD4+ or CD8+ T cells sorted from blood, obtained in a trial of the OX40 agonist ivuxolimab. The receptors derive from an adult with an advanced solid tumor such as melanoma, head and neck, liver or kidney cancer.

This chain links TRBV5-4 with TRBJ2-1; 12 positions agree with TRBD2. Germline V gene data show CDR1 as SGHNT and CDR2 as YYREEE (reference sequence). This CDR3 contains 16 residues. With V trimmed by 4 bases and J by 4 bases, 6 bases remained unmatched. The CDR3 is CASSPDGLAGYNEQFF. In DNA, the CDR3 is TGTGCCAGCAGCCCAGATGGACTAGCGGGATACAATGAGCAGTTCTTC.

The V gene is TRBV6-6, the J gene TRBJ2-7; the D gene is possibly TRBD2 (6 bases). There are 13 residues in the CDR3. Germline V gives CDR1 MNHNY, CDR2 SVGAGI (reference sequence). V shed 10 bases and J shed 2 bases, with 15 bases lying between them. CDR3 protein: CAIAVGGTYEQYF. The CDR3, as DNA: TGTGCCATTGCGGTAGGCGGGACCTACGAGCAGTACTTC.

As concerns this clone: The sample holds other DNA sequences that translate to the same CDR3. The chain is built from TRBV29-1 and TRBJ1-1; D ambiguous. The CDR3 is 11 residues long. Trimming stripped 3 bases from V and 11 bases from J, with 13 bases between. The V gene's germline CDR1 is SQVTM and CDR2 ANQGSEA. The CDR3 DNA is TGCAGCGTTGAGGGTAACAGTGAGGCTTTCTTT. This codes for CSVEGNSEAFF.

The rearrangement joins TRBV28 to TRBJ2-1; perhaps D is TRBD1 or TRBD2 (6 bases each). The CDR3 runs 16 residues. The V end was cut by 3 bases, the J end by 6 bases, with 18 bases between. Per the germline V gene, CDR1 is MDHEN and CDR2 is SYDVKM. In DNA form, the CDR3 reads TGTGCCAGCAGTTTCAACCCGGGGGCGAGTTTCAATGAGCAGTTCTTC. It is translated as CASSFNPGASFNEQFF.

This clone was seen just once. The chain employs TRBV10-2 and TRBJ2-7, with a tentative D call TRBD2 (5 bases). Germline-derived CDR1 and CDR2 are WSHSY and SAAADI. CDR3 size: 15 residues. Between the trimmed V and J ends, which lost 4 bases and 4 bases, there was a span of 17 bases. The CDR3 coding sequence is TGCGCCAGCAGTGTAGCGAGCGGCCAGATGTACGAGCAGTACTTC. Translation: CASSVASGQMYEQYF.

This clone came up once. This sequence joins TRBV6-7 and TRBJ1-5, with TRBD1 as a possible D gene (5 bases). TRBV6-7 is an ORF, and what it does is uncertain. The CDR3 is made up of 16 amino acids. Trimming took off 0 bases at V and 2 bases at J, with 11 bases between the two ends. The CDR3 region is CASSYSRQGRNQPQHF. CDR3 DNA sequence: TGTGCCAGCAGTTACTCCCGTCAGGGACGCAATCAGCCCCAGCATTTT.

This chain connects TRBV4-3 to TRBJ2-7; D remains ambiguous. V lost 1 base and J 1 base, leaving 11 bases between the germline ends. The CDR3 length is 15 residues. Germline-derived CDR1 and CDR2 are LGHNA and YSLEER. The CDR3 DNA is TGCGCCAGCAGCCAAGCCCATCCTTCTTCCTACGAGCAGTACTTC. Protein: CASSQAHPSSYEQYF.

The V gene is TRBV4-2, the J gene TRBJ2-5; TRBD2 matches at 10 bases. The J call could be wrong; TRBJ2-7 is a better fit for the DNA end. The CDR3 is made up of 15 amino acids. Germline values: CDR1 LGHNA, CDR2 YNFKEQ. CDR3 bases: TGTGCCAGCAGCCAAGGAGCGGGAGGGACTGGCGAGCAGTACTTC. Amino acid sequence: CASSQGAGGTGEQYF.

The chain uses TRBV15 and TRBJ2-7; possibly TRBD2 for D (6 bases). There are 15 residues in the CDR3. Germline-derived CDR1 and CDR2 are LNHNV and YYDKDF (reference sequence). The germline V and J ends were trimmed by 2 bases and 5 bases, with 16 bases remaining between them. The CDR3: CATSRQRTNSDEQYF. The DNA for the CDR3 is TGTGCCACCAGCAGACAGCGGACTAATTCCGACGAGCAGTACTTC. The full variable domain, rest sourced from reference TRBV15 and TRBJ2-7, is DAMVIQNPRYQVTQFGKPVTLSCSQTLNHNVMYWYQQKSSQAPKLLFHYYDKDFNNEADTPDNFQSRRPNTSFCFLDIRSPGLGDTAMYLCATSRQRTNSDEQYFGPGTRLTVT.

V usage is TRBV5-5 and J usage is TRBJ2-7; TRBD1 matches 9 bases. Germline CDR1 and CDR2: SGHKS and YYEKEE (reference sequence). The CDR3 is 14 amino acids. V shed 6 bases, J shed 2 bases, and the junction held 6 bases outside the gene matches. The DNA for the CDR3 is TGTGCCAGCATCGCGGGGACAGGGACCTACGAGCAGTACTTC. Its translation is CASIAGTGTYEQYF.

This chain links TRBV11-2 with TRBJ2-7; D gene uncertain. V lost 4 bases and J 2 bases, leaving 6 bases between the germline ends. Germline-derived CDR1 and CDR2 are SGHAT and FQNNGV. The CDR3 contains 12 residues. The CDR3 sequence is CASSSGTYEQYF. In DNA, the CDR3 is TGTGCCAGCAGCTCTGGGACCTACGAGCAGTACTTC.

This chain uses TRBV7-2 with TRBJ1-5, with 8 bases fitting TRBD1. With 4 bases clipped from V and 3 bases from J, the junction kept 2 bases outside the gene matches. This CDR3 comprises 14 residues. Germline V lookup: CDR1 SGHTA, CDR2 FQGNSA. The chain's CDR3 is CASSWGQVNQPQHF. DNA for the CDR3: TGTGCCAGCAGCTGGGGACAGGTCAATCAGCCCCAGCATTTT.

The chain carries TRBV18 and TRBJ2-1; TRBD2 aligns across 10 bases. This CDR3 region has 14 residues. Per germline, CDR1 KGHSH and CDR2 LQKENI. V gave up 6 bases and J gave up 5 bases; unmatched junction bases: 4. The DNA of the CDR3 is TGTGCCAGCTCCACTAGCGGGGCTGACAATGAGCAGTTCTTC. Protein: CASSTSGADNEQFF.

The chain recombines TRBV6-5 with TRBJ2-1; D unclear. CDR1 and CDR2 (germline): MNHEY, SVGAGI. The CDR3 has 11 residues. The germline V and J ends were trimmed by 2 bases and 7 bases, with 3 bases remaining between them. The CDR3 here is CASSYGNEQFF. CDR3 bases: TGTGCCAGCAGTTACGGTAATGAGCAGTTCTTC.

The CDR3 coding sequence is TGTGCCAGCAGTTTATCCCGGGGGGGTGAGCAGTTCTTC. It codes for CASSLSRGGEQFF. V usage is TRBV27 and J usage is TRBJ2-1; 8 bases are shared with TRBD2. The CDR3 loop spans 13 amino acids. With V trimmed by 0 bases and J by 9 bases, 1 base remained unmatched. The germline V gene has CDR1 MNHEY and CDR2 SMNVEV (reference sequence).

The genes are TRBV7-3 and TRBJ2-2, with D possibly TRBD1 on 6 matching bases. Looked up from germline, CDR1 is SGHTA and CDR2 is FQGTGA. V was clipped by 1 base and J by 4 bases, with 10 bases between them. This CDR3 contains 15 residues. The CDR3 nucleotides read TGTGCCAGCAGCTTAAATCCAGGGGCCACCGGGGAGCTGTTTTTT. Translation: CASSLNPGATGELFF.

V is TRBV10-3 and J is TRBJ2-7; 11 bases line up with TRBD1. The CDR3 runs to 15 residues. The germline gives CDR1 ENHRY, CDR2 SYGVKD. V was clipped by 9 bases and J by 1 base; unmatched bases: 8. CDR3 protein: CAIEAGTGGSYEQYF. For the CDR3, the DNA is TGTGCCATTGAAGCCGGGACAGGGGGGTCCTACGAGCAGTACTTC.

Only one count was recorded for this clone. This rearrangement joins TRBV9 to TRBJ2-3; TRBD1 matches 8 bases. Germline CDR1 and CDR2: SGDLS and YYNGEE. V trimming: 4 bases; J trimming: 1 base; junction bases outside the gene matches: 5. This CDR3 has 15 amino acids. For the CDR3, the DNA is TGTGCCAGCAGCCCAGGGGGCGCGGGCACAGATACGCAGTATTTT. It specifies CASSPGGAGTDTQYF.

The chain employs TRBV5-5 and TRBJ1-1; the D is unclear. CDR3 length: 14 residues. V was clipped by 1 base and J by 2 bases, with 9 bases between them. Germline CDR1 reads SGHKS; CDR2 reads YYEKEE (reference sequence). The CDR3: CASSLTGSNTEAFF. CDR3 DNA sequence: TGTGCCAGCAGCTTGACGGGGTCAAACACTGAAGCTTTCTTT.

The CDR3 spells CASSLSQSGTDTQYF. CDR3 in DNA: TGTGCCAGCAGTTTGTCCCAGTCGGGCACAGATACGCAGTATTTT. V and J are TRBV28 and TRBJ2-3; D is unresolved. V was clipped by 3 bases and J by 1 base, with 11 bases between them. Germline V gene data show CDR1 as MDHEN and CDR2 as SYDVKM. This CDR3 has 15 residues.

The rearrangement joins TRBV19 to TRBJ2-2, with 7 bases that match TRBD1. Trimming removed 10 bases from V and 3 bases from J; junction bases left unmatched: 5. The germline gives CDR1 LNHDA, CDR2 SQIVND (reference sequence). CDR3 length: 13 amino acids. CDR3 region: CATGQVDTGELFF. The CDR3 DNA reads TGTGCCACAGGACAGGTGGACACCGGGGAGCTGTTTTTT.

This clone was detected only once. DNA for the CDR3: TGCGCCAGCAGCCAAGGATTGGACTACGAGCAGTACTTC. Protein: CASSQGLDYEQYF. This chain links TRBV4-1 with TRBJ2-7; D is ambiguous. V shed 1 base and J shed 3 bases, with 7 bases lying between them. This CDR3 is 13 amino acids long. CDR1 is MGHRA and CDR2 is YSYEKL in the germline V gene.

The rearrangement uses TRBV14 and TRBJ2-7; D gene ambiguous. The CDR3 covers 13 residues. Germline V gene data show CDR1 as SGHDN and CDR2 as FVKESK. V shed 6 bases and J shed 1 base, with 10 bases lying between them. CDR3 sequence reads: CASRQYGSYEQYF. The CDR3 DNA sequence: TGTGCCAGCAGACAATACGGGTCCTACGAGCAGTACTTC.

J is TRBJ1-2 and V is TRBV6-1; the D is unclear. Germline V gene sequence: CDR1 MNHNS, CDR2 SASEGT. Trimming took off 7 bases at V and 4 bases at J, with 13 bases between the two ends. This CDR3 spans 13 amino acids. CDR3 loop: CASTTRPGYGYTF. CDR3 sequence (DNA): TGTGCCAGCACTACACGTCCTGGCTATGGCTACACCTTC.

The chain is built from TRBV2 and TRBJ2-1; D not resolved. This CDR3 region has 16 residues. Germline V gene sequence: CDR1 SNHLY, CDR2 FYNNEI. Between the trimmed V and J ends, which lost 3 bases and 7 bases, there was a span of 19 bases. The CDR3 bases are TGTGCCAGCAGTGATCTTCCTATGCCTATTCCTAATGAGCAGTTCTTC. Translating gives CASSDLPMPIPNEQFF.

This clone was observed a handful of times. V is TRBV7-9 and J is TRBJ2-1; 11 bases are a match to TRBD2. CDR3 length: 16 amino acids. Germline CDR1 SEHNR, CDR2 FQNEAQ (reference sequence). J was trimmed by 9 bases and V by 5 bases; bases with no gene match: 12. Here the CDR3 reads CASSRAGTSGYGEQFF. The CDR3 region has the DNA TGTGCCAGCAGCAGAGCTGGGACTAGCGGTTACGGTGAGCAGTTCTTC.

This chain joins TRBV27 and TRBJ1-1; D call uncertain. The CDR3 consists of 13 residues. The V gene's germline CDR1 is MNHEY and CDR2 SMNVEV (reference sequence). Trimming stripped 6 bases from V and 4 bases from J, with 12 bases between. As DNA, the CDR3 is TGTGCCAGCAGCCCCGGGTTGGGCACTGAAGCTTTCTTT. Translation: CASSPGLGTEAFF.

The chain uses TRBV4-3 and TRBJ1-1, with D possibly being TRBD1 (5 bases). The germline gives CDR1 LGHNA, CDR2 YSLEER. This CDR3 has 13 amino acids. Trimming pared 1 base from V and 7 bases from J, leaving 10 bases between. CDR3 sequence: CASSQGIRGEAFF. The DNA of the CDR3 is TGCGCCAGCAGCCAAGGGATTAGGGGTGAAGCTTTCTTT.

The V gene is TRBV6-6, the J gene TRBJ2-5; possible D gene TRBD2, 6 bases. Germline V lookup: CDR1 MNHNY, CDR2 SVGAGI (reference sequence). Trimming stripped 6 bases from V and 5 bases from J, with 10 bases between. There are 12 residues in the CDR3. The CDR3 coding sequence is TGTGCCAGCAGCGGGACTGGGGAGACCCAGTACTTC. It specifies CASSGTGETQYF.

V usage is TRBV4-1 and J usage is TRBJ2-7, with a weak D call TRBD2 (5 bases). V lost 1 base to trimming and J lost 2 bases, with 18 bases between them. There are 17 residues in the CDR3. The V gene's germline CDR1 is MGHRA and CDR2 YSYEKL. CDR3 sequence (DNA): TGCGCCAGCAGCCAAGCCCCCCCAGTAGCGTACACCTACGAGCAGTACTTC. This gives the protein CASSQAPPVAYTYEQYF.

The chain links TRBV27 to TRBJ2-4; D is uncertain. Germline values: CDR1 MNHEY, CDR2 SMNVEV (reference sequence). Trimming removed 3 bases at V and 1 base at J, with 4 bases between. The CDR3 contains 13 residues. The CDR3 nucleotides read TGTGCCAGCAGTTTTGGGGCCAAAAACATTCAGTACTTC. Translation gives CASSFGAKNIQYF.

The chain links TRBV9 to TRBJ2-3; 7 bases fit TRBD2. The germline gives CDR1 SGDLS, CDR2 YYNGEE. The V segment lost 6 bases and the J segment 6 bases; nucleotides outside the gene matches: 13. The CDR3 totals 15 residues. The CDR3 nucleotides read TGTGCCAGCAACCCGACTAGCAATGGTTTGGATACGCAGTATTTT. Its translation: CASNPTSNGLDTQYF.